The text below deals with one TCR beta chain. Its matching antigen is unknown. One junction end does not reproduce the germline sequence, and a read error may be involved. This entry comes from a study of T-cell reconstitution after alpha-beta-depleted transplantation in children. Whole-study findings and limits: Expanded clones from the graft, numbering several hundred, reportedly supplied alpha-beta T cells about two months after transplant. One year post-transplant, T-cell counts and diversity were largely derived from T cells produced anew. Some patients owed their high day-60 TCRbeta diversity to surviving recipient T cells and thymic progenitors.

The germline V gene encodes CDR1 SSHAT and CDR2 FNYEAQ (reference sequence). This CDR3 has 15 residues. A TCRbeta library incorporating unique molecular identifiers was prepared. TCRdb fed the PCR reads into MiXCR, producing one record per CDR3 protein. The sample lists around 440,000 distinct CDR3 sequences; about 10% were seen once. Specimen: PBMCs, collected before TCRalphabeta/CD19-depleted stem cell transplant. The source of this sequence is a child aged 2-15 years with inherited bone marrow failure, due to receive a stem cell transplant. The chain joins TRBV7-7 to TRBJ2-7; perhaps D is TRBD1 or TRBD2 (6 bases each). The CDR3 DNA is TGTGCTAGCAGCTTATTCCTAGGGGGAGGATACGAGCAGTACTTC. As protein: CASSLFLGGGYEQYF.